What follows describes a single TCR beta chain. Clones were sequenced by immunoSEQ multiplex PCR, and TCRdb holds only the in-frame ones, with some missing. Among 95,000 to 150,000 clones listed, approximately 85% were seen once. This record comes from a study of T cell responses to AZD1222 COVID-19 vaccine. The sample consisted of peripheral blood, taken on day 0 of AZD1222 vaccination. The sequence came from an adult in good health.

CDR3 residues: CASSRGTAGNTIYF. The CDR3 DNA reads TGTGCCAGCAGCCGGGGGACAGCCGGAAACACCATATATTTT. The chain couples TRBV3-1 (or the pseudogene TRBV3-2) to TRBJ1-3, with 7 bases matching TRBD1. V dropped 4 bases and J dropped 4; count of bases not matched to a gene: 4. The CDR3 is 14 residues long. Germline CDR1 is LGHDT and CDR2 is YNNKEL (reference sequence).